This is a list of T cell receptor beta chains from one sample in a study of cytomegalovirus exposure and HLA in healthy donors. Produced via immunoSEQ multiplex PCR; TCRdb's table is partial and in-frame only. The sample records some 150,000 clones, approximately 90% being singletons. The sequenced material came from PBMCs. The receptors were sampled from a man younger than 35 in good health and CMV-seropositive. Each CDR3 is given with its conserved first and last residue. D genes are given only for firm matches. Expanded clones get a size class; other rows say once, few or many, or leave the size out.

>TRBD1|TRBJ1-5|.|TRBV29-1|12
TGCAGCGTCGCGACAGGGGATCAGCCCCAGCATTTT
CSVATGDQPQHF
>TRBD2|TRBJ2-2|.|TRBV2|14
TGTGCCAGCGGGAGGGACTCCCAAGTCGGGGAGCTGTTTTTT
CASGRDSQVGELFF
>TRBD2|TRBJ2-2|.|TRBV7-3|19
TGTGCCAGCAGTTCCTTCCCGGGACTAGCGGGGGAAAACACCGGGGAGCTGTTTTTT
CASSSFPGLAGENTGELFF
>.|TRBJ2-5|.|TRBV7-8|15
TGTGCCAGCAGCCCGCGGACTTTTAAGGCAGAGACCCAGTACTTC
CASSPRTFKAETQYF
>.|TRBJ2-2|.|TRBV11-3|16
TGTGCCAGCAGCCCCCAGGGGTCCATTGCAGCCGGGGAGCTGTTTTTT
CASSPQGSIAAGELFF
>TRBD1|TRBJ1-2|.|TRBV6-1|12
TGTGCCAGCAGGACAGGGGGCTCTGGCTACACCTTC
CASRTGGSGYTF
>TRBD1|TRBJ1-1|.|TRBV5-4|13
TGTGCCAGCAGTTATCAGGGGGAACATGAAGCTTTCTTT
CASSYQGEHEAFF
>TRBD2|TRBJ2-3|.|TRBV30|14
TGTGCCTGGAGTCGGGGGGGCTCCACAGATACGCAGTATTTT
CAWSRGGSTDTQYF
>.|TRBJ1-4|.|TRBV6-6|13
TGTGCCAGCCTCAGGCAGCGGAATGAAAAACTGTTTTTT
CASLRQRNEKLFF
>.|TRBJ1-5|.|TRBV5-1|15
TGCGCCAGCAGCTTTGGAGTGGAGGAAAATCAGCCCCAGCATTTT
CASSFGVEENQPQHF
>.|TRBJ1-1|few|TRBV6-1|14
TGTGCCAGCAGTGAGGAAAGTTGGACGGGAGAAGCTTTCTTT
CASSEESWTGEAFF
>.|TRBJ2-4|.|TRBV4-1|17
TGCGCCAGCAGCCAACCCGGGGGGCTCCAGAGGGAAAACATTCAGTACTTC
CASSQPGGLQRENIQYF
>TRBD2|TRBJ2-7|many|TRBV7-9|12
TGTGCCAGCAGCATCACTAGCGGCGAGCAGTACTTC
CASSITSGEQYF
>TRBD1|TRBJ2-7|.|TRBV12-5|13
TGTGCTAGTGGCCGGGGACAGGGCTACGAGCAGTACTTC
CASGRGQGYEQYF
>.|TRBJ1-5|.|TRBV13|14
TGTGCCAGCAGCTTAGGGGGTGAGGGTCAGCCCCAGCATTTT
CASSLGGEGQPQHF
>TRBD1|TRBJ1-2|once|TRBV29-1|14
TGCAGCGTTGGCGCGACAGGGGAAGGAGGTGGCTACACCTTC
CSVGATGEGGGYTF
>.|TRBJ2-2|.|TRBV4-2|17
TGTGCCAGCAGCCAAGACGGCCTAGCGTTTAACACCGGGGAGCTGTTTTTT
CASSQDGLAFNTGELFF
>.|TRBJ2-3|.|TRBV19|15
TGTGCCAGCCCCGCCGAGGCAGTCCCGGGAGATACGCAGTATTTT
CASPAEAVPGDTQYF
>.|TRBJ1-4|.|TRBV7-9|14
TGTGCCAGCAGCCATTACAGGGCTGGCGAAAAACTGTTTTTT
CASSHYRAGEKLFF
>.|TRBJ1-1|.|TRBV5-1|13
TGCGCCAGCAGCTTGTATGTGAACACTGAAGCTTTCTTT
CASSLYVNTEAFF
>TRBD1|TRBJ2-5|.|TRBV5-1|15
TGCGCCAGCAGCATCGGGACAGCCAGCCAAGAGACCCAGTACTTC
CASSIGTASQETQYF
>.|TRBJ1-1|once|TRBV6-6|13
TGTGCCAGCAACCTCAGGGGGAACACTGAAGCTTTCTTT
CASNLRGNTEAFF
>.|TRBJ2-5|.|TRBV30|12
TGTGCCTGGAGTGGAGCGCAAGAGACCCAGTACTTC
CAWSGAQETQYF
>.|TRBJ1-1|.|TRBV5-8|14
TGTGCCAGCAGCTCGTTGGACAGGAACACTGAAGCTTTCTTT
CASSSLDRNTEAFF